Below, 2 T cell receptor beta chains from the same sample are listed, as sequenced in a study of T cells expressing NK-cell markers (dated by TCRdb to 2018 to 2020). Library preparation was by 5' RACE. Sequencing used an Illumina HiSeq 2000. TCRdb reprocessed the reads into one record per CDR3 protein sequence, lacking DNA. The sample has 300,000 to 450,000 distinct CDR3 sequences on record. The ten largest clones capture 5.2% of the sample. Sequencing was done on a sample of blood T cells: a sorted CD56 or NKG2C T cell subset, CD4+ or CD8+ T cells, or bulk PBMC T cells (not recorded which). Every receptor here comes from a man aged 18-75 years in good health.

This sequence joins TRBV28 and TRBJ1-4. Looked up from germline, CDR1 is MDHEN and CDR2 is SYDVKM. CDR3 length: 15 residues. CDR3: CASRPSGPRIEKLFF. Full variable domain (rest looked up from reference TRBV28 and TRBJ1-4): DVKVTQSSRYLVKRTGEKVFLECVQDMDHENMFWYRQDPGLGLRLIYFSYDVKMKEKGDIPEGYSVSREKKERFSLILESASTNQTSMYLCASRPSGPRIEKLFFGSGTQLSVL.

The genes are TRBV20-1 and TRBJ2-1; TCRdb calls TRBD1, which cannot be checked without DNA. Germline CDR1 reads DFQATT; CDR2 reads SNEGSKA (reference sequence). The CDR3 spans 16 residues. The CDR3 protein is CSASGDSLSSYNEQFF.